The clone carrying this TCR beta chain is judged medium-sized. Its antigen remains unknown. The data originate from a study of T cell repertoires in aging, cancer and after chemotherapy. Study at large: Clear clonal overlap appeared across healthy donor samples taken over several months to years. Roughly 9.3 million TCR reads made up the full dataset.

Rearranged V-D-J TRB sequences were amplified with a mixed TRB-A/B primer pool. TCRdb analysed the multiplex PCR reads with MiXCR anew, one entry per CDR3 protein. The sample shows about 9,600 distinct CDR3 sequences, around 25% of them seen only once. In germline, CDR1 is SQVTM, CDR2 ANQGSEA. Trimming took 1 base from V and 5 from J, leaving 9 bases between them. The CDR3 extends over 12 amino acids. General study results and limits: In cancer patients, declining TCR diversity with age involved lost richness and lost evenness.

The template was genomic DNA from peripheral blood, not RNA. The rearrangement joins TRBV29-1 to TRBJ2-7; D is undetermined. The material sequenced was blood. The TCR comes from a human donor in good health. The DNA of the CDR3 is TGCAGCGTTGAAGGCGATTTAAACGAGCAGTACTTC. This codes for CSVEGDLNEQYF.